The sequence of this TCR beta chain was determined in a study of T cell clonality in common variable immunodeficiency. Findings and caveats of the study: Fewer deletions and N-nucleotide insertions were reportedly seen in common variable immunodeficiency TCR beta sequences. Compared with healthy controls, CVID subjects showed increased TCRbeta clonality, mostly in about a third.

Some clones are missing from TCRdb's copy, which holds only in-frame ones; the method was immunoSEQ multiplex PCR. The specimen has 15,000 to 25,000 clones, none found just once. With V trimmed by 6 bases and J by 3 bases, 4 bases remained unmatched. Germline CDR1 and CDR2: LNHDA and SQIVND (reference sequence). The CDR3 loop spans 14 amino acids. About this clone itself: No antigen is known for it. Read sequence stops 3 residues before the CDR3 end, and the germline J gene provides the missing end.

The TCR comes from a human donor with common variable immunodeficiency. The specimen sequenced was peripheral blood mononuclear cells. The genes are TRBV19 and TRBJ1-2; 10 nucleotides line up with TRBD1. The sequenced CDR3 bases are TGTGCCAGTAGCCCGACAGGGGGCGACTATGGC. This encodes CASSPTGGDYG. The full CDR3 sequence reads CASSPTGGDYGYTF.